The T cell receptor (beta chain) described here comes from a study of cytomegalovirus exposure and HLA in healthy donors. Researchers ran the PCR with 60 Vbeta and 13 Jbeta primers. Repertoires were generated with immunoSEQ multiplex PCR, while TCRdb's copy carries only in-frame clones and drops some. The repertoire has nearly 200,000 clones, 82% of them found once; the top ten carry roughly 6%. V was cut by 2 bases and J by 8 bases, with 16 bases left in between. The CDR3 is 15 amino acids. Germline CDR1 is WNHNN and CDR2 is SYGVQD (reference sequence). The genes are TRBV10-1 and TRBJ2-1; D is uncertain. Sequencing was performed on PBMCs. This receptor was identified in a woman aged 45 to 65 in good health and CMV-seropositive. DNA for the CDR3: TGCGCCAGCAGTGAGGTAACTTCTACCTTGGATGAGCAGTTCTTC. Protein product: CASSEVTSTLDEQFF.